This TCR beta chain was sequenced for a study of blood T cell repertoires in COVID-19. Losses at the gene ends were 4 bases for V and 6 bases for J; bases not matched to a gene: 12. Per the germline V gene, CDR1 is SGDLS and CDR2 is YYNGEE. CDR3 length equals 16 residues. The table came from immunoSEQ multiplex PCR; TCRdb's copy has only in-frame clones and leaves some out. The table has about 370,000 clones, more than 80% seen once. This clonotype originated in a man between 18 and 35 years old who had recovered from COVID-19. The sequenced sample consisted of PBMCs or T cells enriched from blood (not recorded which). The V gene is TRBV9, the J gene TRBJ2-3; 9 bases align to TRBD1. CDR3 loop: CASSTSRNRGRDTQYF. CDR3 bases: TGTGCCAGCAGCACCTCTCGGAACAGGGGGCGGGATACGCAGTATTTT.